This TCR beta chain was obtained from a study of cytomegalovirus exposure and HLA in healthy donors. With respect to this clone: Its antigen is not identified.

While unrecorded immune exposures were likely, the donors were nominally healthy when sampled. It was with 60 Vbeta and 13 Jbeta primers that the PCR ran. Libraries were prepared by immunoSEQ multiplex PCR; TCRdb keeps only in-frame clonotypes and omits some of them. The data contain around 99,000 clones, about 80% of them seen just once; the ten biggest clones take up around 3.5%. Study-level points and caveats: In a later analysis, DRB1 alleles had the most associated TCRs; HLA-C alleles the fewest. As a later analysis showed, several of the most significant clusters appeared to be linked to common viral pathogens.

This CDR3 spans 13 amino acids. Germline CDR1 SGHDN, CDR2 FVKESK. V lost 5 bases to trimming and J lost 9 bases, with 14 bases between them. The receptor comes from a man between 40 and 49 years old in good health and CMV-seronegative. Sequenced sample: PBMCs. This chain links TRBV14 with TRBJ1-3; D is unresolved. In DNA form, the CDR3 reads TGTGCCAGCAGCGAGGGAGCCCGAGGCACCATATATTTT. This translates into CASSEGARGTIYF.